This T cell receptor (beta chain) comes out of a study of shared clonotypes between healthy human individuals. Healthy HIV-negative adults without recent acute infections or vaccinations served as donors. Partitioning of CD4+ cells yielded a CD45RA+ naive subset and a CD45RA-negative memory subset. Germline CDR1 MDHEN, CDR2 SYDVKM. Trimming cost V 3 bases and J 7 bases; bases outside gene matches: 7. This CDR3 is built from 14 residues. Genomic DNA of every subset was divided equally among multiple immunoSEQ plates. In the original processing: There were no quality scores in the junction-only immunoSEQ sequences, so filtering differed. The repertoire was sequenced with immunoSEQ multiplex PCR; TCRdb's copy has only in-frame clones and lacks some. V and J calls and clone size follow that table, whereas D and trimming were derived from the DNA. This sample has about 600,000 clones, with more than 95% found just once.

This clonotype originated in a woman aged 30 to 39 in good health. The sample taken for sequencing was naive CD4+ T cells sorted from blood. Subset of the sample: CD45RA+ positively selected. This chain connects TRBV28 to TRBJ1-1; TRBD1 agrees at 8 bases. CDR3: CASSFSGQEGEAFF. The CDR3 DNA sequence: TGTGCCAGCAGTTTCTCGGGACAGGAAGGTGAAGCTTTCTTT.